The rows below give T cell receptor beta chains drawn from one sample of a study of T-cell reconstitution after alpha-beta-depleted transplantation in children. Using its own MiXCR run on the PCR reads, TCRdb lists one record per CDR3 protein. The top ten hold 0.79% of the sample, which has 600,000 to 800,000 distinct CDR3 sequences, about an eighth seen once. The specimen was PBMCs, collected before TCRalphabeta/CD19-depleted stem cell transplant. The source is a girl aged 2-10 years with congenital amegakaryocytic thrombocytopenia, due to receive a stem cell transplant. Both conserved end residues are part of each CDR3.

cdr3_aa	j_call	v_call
CASSPEPLAGGTDTQYF	TRBJ2-3	TRBV28
CASSAALVLSEQYF	TRBJ2-7	TRBV12-3/TRBV12-4
CASSPGQFAQFSGANVLTF	TRBJ2-6	TRBV11-1
CASSSGTEYNEQFF	TRBJ2-1	TRBV5-6
CSARGRTQNTGELFF	TRBJ2-2	TRBV20-1
CSATSDRGHYGYTF	TRBJ1-2	TRBV20-1
CASSWTSGLENEQFF	TRBJ2-1	TRBV5-4
CASSGDGQELPYGYTF	TRBJ1-2	TRBV7-9
CATSGRAQLTDTQYF	TRBJ2-3	TRBV15
CSVPGQGWTEAFF	TRBJ1-1	TRBV29-1
CASSLRLGAYEQYF	TRBJ2-7	TRBV5-1
CASSPGPGQPQHF	TRBJ1-5	TRBV10-1
CASSYGRVQETQYF	TRBJ2-5	TRBV6-2/TRBV6-3
CASSLAHREGYTDTQYF	TRBJ2-3	TRBV7-8
CASSQGLAGGISDEQFF	TRBJ2-1	TRBV5-1
CASSLAKFQETQYF	TRBJ2-5	TRBV5-5
CASSLTYGNSYNEQFF	TRBJ2-1	TRBV7-6
CPSSLARGAYNEQFF	TRBJ2-1	TRBV7-2
CAWSAPRDGHYEQYF	TRBJ2-7	TRBV30
CASSPLRDSEQYF	TRBJ2-7	TRBV18
CSAIGGVNTEAFF	TRBJ1-1	TRBV20-1
CSARDPWREGSYNEQFF	TRBJ2-1	TRBV20-1
CASSQGVSPWGSYNEQFF	TRBJ2-1	TRBV4-1
CASRREAVGELFF	TRBJ2-2	TRBV7-7
CASSLGAAAYF	TRBJ2-7	TRBV11-2
CSASRVGNEQFF	TRBJ2-1	TRBV29-1
CASSPVSPVTSGKDEQYF	TRBJ2-7	TRBV12-3/TRBV12-4
CASSLDFLADLQETQYF	TRBJ2-5	TRBV11-2
CASSLHGPGPEAFF	TRBJ1-1	TRBV11-2
CASSTFGTAGYEQYF	TRBJ2-7	TRBV27
CASSLIGGSRYEQYF	TRBJ2-7	TRBV5-1
CASSLGTASGGYTF	TRBJ1-2	TRBV12-3/TRBV12-4
CASSSSWSSETQYF	TRBJ2-5	TRBV5-1
CASSLGAGYSTDTQYF	TRBJ2-3	TRBV5-1
CASSLRHFNNEQFF	TRBJ2-1	TRBV5-1
CSAREYRDLGPPNYGYTF	TRBJ1-2	TRBV20-1
CASSSGPINEQFF	TRBJ2-1	TRBV4-1
CSVTDSGSNIQYF	TRBJ2-4	TRBV29-1
CASSRDDEQYF	TRBJ2-7	TRBV9
CASSPDRDSIYEQYF	TRBJ2-7	TRBV12-3/TRBV12-4
CASSDRTGGYNEQFF	TRBJ2-1	TRBV10-2
CATGTETTGELFF	TRBJ2-2	TRBV12-3/TRBV12-4
CASSENFGLAGLTDTQYF	TRBJ2-3	TRBV25-1
CASGLAGSNEQFF	TRBJ2-1	TRBV5-1
CSARGGTDNEQFF	TRBJ2-1	TRBV20-1
CASSLAQYSNQPQHF	TRBJ1-5	TRBV12-3/TRBV12-4
CASSLLAQGGPGDNEQFF	TRBJ2-1	TRBV5-1
CSVGGRMKAFF	TRBJ1-1	TRBV29-1
CASSQEPTGESRELFF	TRBJ2-2	TRBV4-2
CASSQPEPGNEQFF	TRBJ2-1	TRBV4-1
CASSPEGGTGAFF	TRBJ1-1	TRBV7-9
CASSLGRESLSYNEQFF	TRBJ2-1	TRBV7-3
CASRRQAGETQYF	TRBJ2-5	TRBV6-6
CASSLDWTADTEAFF	TRBJ1-1	TRBV12-3/TRBV12-4
CASSSDGMQQGIGTYEQYF	TRBJ2-7	TRBV5-1
CASTTSGLQETQYF	TRBJ2-5	TRBV5-1
CASSPRTADTQYF	TRBJ2-3	TRBV11-3
CASSSDVGPTDTQYF	TRBJ2-3	TRBV7-2